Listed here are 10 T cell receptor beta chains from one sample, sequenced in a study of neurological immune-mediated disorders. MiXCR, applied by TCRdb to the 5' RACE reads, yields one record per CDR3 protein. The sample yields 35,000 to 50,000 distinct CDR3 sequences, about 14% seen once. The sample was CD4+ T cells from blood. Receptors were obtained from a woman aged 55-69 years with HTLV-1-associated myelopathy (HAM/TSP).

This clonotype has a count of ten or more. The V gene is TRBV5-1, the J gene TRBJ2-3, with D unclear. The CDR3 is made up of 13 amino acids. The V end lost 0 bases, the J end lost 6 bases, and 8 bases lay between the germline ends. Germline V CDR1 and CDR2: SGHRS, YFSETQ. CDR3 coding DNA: TGCGCCAGCAGCTTGGGACCTTCCGATACGCAGTATTTT. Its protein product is CASSLGPSDTQYF.

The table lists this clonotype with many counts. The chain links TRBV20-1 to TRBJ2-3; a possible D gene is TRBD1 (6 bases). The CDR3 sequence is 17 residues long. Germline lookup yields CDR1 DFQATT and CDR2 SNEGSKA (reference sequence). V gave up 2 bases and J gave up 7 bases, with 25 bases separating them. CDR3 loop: CSARFHTGLMLAYTQYF. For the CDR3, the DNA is TGCAGTGCTAGATTCCACACAGGGCTTATGCTCGCGTATACGCAGTATTTT.

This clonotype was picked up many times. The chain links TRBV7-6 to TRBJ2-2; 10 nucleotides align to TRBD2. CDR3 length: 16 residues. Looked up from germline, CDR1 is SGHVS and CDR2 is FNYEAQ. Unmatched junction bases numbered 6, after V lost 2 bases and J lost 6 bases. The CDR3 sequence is CASSLMASGGPGELFF. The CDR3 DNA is TGTGCCAGCAGCTTAATGGCTAGCGGGGGCCCCGGGGAGCTGTTTTTT.

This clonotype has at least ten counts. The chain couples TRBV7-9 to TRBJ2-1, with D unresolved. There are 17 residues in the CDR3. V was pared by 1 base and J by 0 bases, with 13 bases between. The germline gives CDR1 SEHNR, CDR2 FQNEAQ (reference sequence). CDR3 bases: TGTGCCAGCAGCTTAGGGTCTGGCCAAAGCTCCTACAATGAGCAGTTCTTC. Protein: CASSLGSGQSSYNEQFF.

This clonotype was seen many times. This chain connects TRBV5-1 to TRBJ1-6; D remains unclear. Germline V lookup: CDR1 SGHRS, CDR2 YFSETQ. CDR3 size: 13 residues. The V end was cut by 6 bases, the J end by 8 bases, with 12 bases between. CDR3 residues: CASNEGGDSPLHF. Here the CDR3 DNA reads TGCGCCAGCAACGAGGGTGGGGATTCACCCCTCCACTTT.

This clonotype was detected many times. CDR3 amino acids: CSADRTSTDTQYF. CDR3 DNA sequence: TGCAGCGCGGACAGGACTAGCACAGATACGCAGTATTTT. The V and J genes are TRBV29-1 and TRBJ2-3, with 7 nucleotides matching TRBD1. V was clipped by 7 bases and J by 0 bases; unmatched bases: 4. The CDR3 is 13 amino acids. CDR1 is SQVTM and CDR2 is ANQGSEA in the germline V gene.

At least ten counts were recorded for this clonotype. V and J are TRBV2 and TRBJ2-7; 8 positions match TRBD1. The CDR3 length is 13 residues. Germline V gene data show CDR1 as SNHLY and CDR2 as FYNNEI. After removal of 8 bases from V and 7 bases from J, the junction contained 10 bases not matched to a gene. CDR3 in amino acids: CASAGQGRGEQYF. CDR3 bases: TGTGCCAGCGCTGGACAGGGCCGGGGGGAGCAGTACTTC. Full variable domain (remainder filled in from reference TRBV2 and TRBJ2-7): EPEVTQTPSHQVTQMGQEVILRCVPISNHLYFYWYRQILGQKVEFLVSFYNNEISEKSEIFDDQFSVERPDGSNFTLKIRSTKLEDSAMYFCASAGQGRGEQYFGPGTRLTVT.

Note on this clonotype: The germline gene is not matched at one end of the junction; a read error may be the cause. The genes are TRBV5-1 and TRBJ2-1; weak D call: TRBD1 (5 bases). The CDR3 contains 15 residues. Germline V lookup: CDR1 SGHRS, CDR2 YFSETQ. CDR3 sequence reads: CDSILVGASYNEQLF. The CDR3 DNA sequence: TGCGACAGCATCTTGGTAGGGGCCTCCTACAATGAGCAGTTATTC.

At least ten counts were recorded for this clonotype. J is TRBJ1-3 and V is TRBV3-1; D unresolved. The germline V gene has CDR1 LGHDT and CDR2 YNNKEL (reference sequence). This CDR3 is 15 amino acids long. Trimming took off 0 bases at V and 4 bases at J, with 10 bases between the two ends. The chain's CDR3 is CASSQDLSGGNTIYF. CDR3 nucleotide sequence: TGTGCCAGCAGCCAAGATTTATCCGGGGGAAACACCATATATTTT.

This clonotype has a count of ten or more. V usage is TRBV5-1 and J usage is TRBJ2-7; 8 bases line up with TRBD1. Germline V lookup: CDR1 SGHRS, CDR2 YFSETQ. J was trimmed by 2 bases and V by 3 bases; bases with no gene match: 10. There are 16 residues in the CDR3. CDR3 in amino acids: CASSWTGPTPTYEQYF. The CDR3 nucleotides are TGCGCCAGCAGCTGGACAGGGCCCACCCCAACCTACGAGCAGTACTTC. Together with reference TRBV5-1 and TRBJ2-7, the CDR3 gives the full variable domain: KAGVTQTPRYLIKTRGQQVTLSCSPISGHRSVSWYQQTPGQGLQFLFEYFSETQRNKGNFPGRFSGRQFSNSRSEMNVSTLELGDSALYLCASSWTGPTPTYEQYFGPGTRLTVT.